These 28 T cell receptor beta chains share one sample of origin, sequenced in a study of blood T cell repertoires in COVID-19 (dated by TCRdb to 2018 to 2020). Library construction relied on the immunoSEQ multiplex PCR assay. Not all clones reach the TCRdb copy of this immuneACCESS table, which keeps in-frame sequences only. Checked studies attribute under half of the gap to unresolved V genes and leave the rest unexplained. The sample has some 170,000 clones on record, around 80% of them singletons. Together, the top ten hold about a tenth of the sample. The sequencing sample was made of peripheral blood. These receptors were taken from an elderly woman with active or convalescent COVID-19.

The CDR3 bases are TGCAGTGCTAGAGATAATGGGGAGCTGTTTTTT. This gives the protein CSARDNGELFF. This chain connects TRBV20-1 to TRBJ2-2; D remains ambiguous. This CDR3 has 11 amino acids. The V gene lost 0 bases and the J gene lost 8 bases, with 4 bases spanning the gap. The germline gives CDR1 DFQATT, CDR2 SNEGSKA (reference sequence).

The chain combines TRBV21-1 with TRBJ2-1; whether TRBD1, the table's D call, matches the DNA was not checked. TRBV21-1 is a pseudogene locus. The CDR3 runs 14 residues. The CDR3 loop is CASRPGQGINEQFF. The CDR3 DNA follows: TGTGCCAGCCGACCGGGACAGGGGATAAATGAGCAGTTCTTC.

The chain employs TRBV7-2 and TRBJ1-2; TRBD1 matches at 10 bases. There are 14 residues in the CDR3. V was clipped by 5 bases and J by 4 bases; unmatched bases: 4. CDR1 and CDR2 (germline): SGHTA, FQGNSA. The CDR3 bases are TGTGCCAGCAGCCGGACAGGGGGGACCTATGGCTACACCTTC. This translates into CASSRTGGTYGYTF.

The gene calls are TRBV4-3 and TRBJ2-3; TRBD2 aligns across 15 bases. V lost 4 bases, J lost 3 bases, and 8 bases stayed unmatched. Germline assignment: CDR1 LGHNA and CDR2 YSLEER. The CDR3 extends over 18 amino acids. CDR3 region: CASSRLGTSGGTTDTQYF. DNA for the CDR3: TGCGCCAGCAGCCGTTTAGGGACTAGCGGGGGGACTACAGATACGCAGTATTTT.

The CDR3 spells CSVGPSGFTDTQYF. CDR3 nucleotide sequence: TGCAGCGTTGGTCCTAGCGGGTTCACAGATACGCAGTATTTT. The rearrangement uses TRBV29-1 and TRBJ2-3; 8 positions match TRBD2. Trimming removed 4 bases from V and 2 bases from J; junction bases left unmatched: 5. Germline values: CDR1 SQVTM, CDR2 ANQGSEA. This CDR3 contains 14 residues.

The chain couples TRBV2 to TRBJ1-4, with D hard to call. Germline CDR1 is SNHLY and CDR2 is FYNNEI. The CDR3 is made up of 16 amino acids. V was shortened by 5 bases and J by 4 bases, with 17 bases between the two germline ends. The CDR3 here is CASSQVEVIYNEKLFF. The CDR3 DNA reads TGTGCCAGCAGTCAGGTGGAGGTGATTTATAATGAAAAACTGTTTTTT. Drawing the rest from reference TRBV2 and TRBJ1-4, the complete variable domain is EPEVTQTPSHQVTQMGQEVILRCVPISNHLYFYWYRQILGQKVEFLVSFYNNEISEKSEIFDDQFSVERPDGSNFTLKIRSTKLEDSAMYFCASSQVEVIYNEKLFFGSGTQLSVL.

This clone was detected once. The chain has TRBV29-1 and TRBJ1-2, with D tentatively TRBD1 (5 bases). The CDR3 contains 13 residues. V lost 6 bases to trimming and J lost 5 bases, with 16 bases between them. CDR1 is SQVTM, CDR2 ANQGSEA, per germline. CDR3 in amino acids: CSVALQGGYGYTF. The CDR3 DNA reads as TGCAGCGTAGCCCTCCAGGGAGGGTATGGCTACACCTTC.

The V call is TRBV19, the J call TRBJ1-5, with D possibly being TRBD1 (6 bases). Looked up from germline, CDR1 is LNHDA and CDR2 is SQIVND (reference sequence). The CDR3 length is 15 residues. V lost 1 base, J lost 1 base, and 8 bases lay in between. The CDR3 protein is CASSIGTASNQPQHF. The DNA for the CDR3 is TGTGCCAGTAGTATAGGGACAGCGAGCAATCAGCCCCAGCATTTT.

V and J are TRBV4-3 and TRBJ1-6; D uncertain. V was cut by 0 bases and J by 6 bases, with 9 bases left in between. This CDR3 is 15 amino acids long. CDR1 LGHNA and CDR2 YSLEER come from the germline V gene. The CDR3 is CASSQDLGSNSPLHF. The CDR3 region has the DNA TGCGCCAGCAGCCAAGACTTGGGGAGTAATTCACCCCTCCACTTT.

This chain uses TRBV20-1 with TRBJ2-3, with TRBD1 matching 8 bases. The trim removed 6 bases at V and 12 bases at J, leaving 5 bases unmatched. The CDR3 extends over 10 amino acids. Germline V gene data show CDR1 as DFQATT and CDR2 as SNEGSKA (reference sequence). CDR3 sequence reads: CSADRVSQYF. The CDR3 DNA reads as TGCAGTGCGGACAGGGTTTCCCAGTATTTT.

CDR3 amino acids: CASSLRGNGELFF. In DNA form, the CDR3 reads TGTGCCAGCAGTTTGAGGGGGAACGGGGAGCTGTTTTTT. The rearrangement links TRBV27 to TRBJ2-2; TRBD1 is a possible D gene (6 bases). Germline V lookup: CDR1 MNHEY, CDR2 SMNVEV (reference sequence). This CDR3 has 13 residues. Trimming shortened V by 3 bases and J by 7 bases, and 9 bases separated the two germline ends.

The CDR3 bases are TGTGCCAGCAGTCGTCTGTCGGGGGGCCTCACTGAAGCTTTCTTT. Translation gives CASSRLSGGLTEAFF. The chain joins TRBV6-5 to TRBJ1-1; TRBD1 might be the D (6 bases). Trimming removed 5 bases from V and 4 bases from J, with 17 bases in between. The length of the CDR3 is 15 residues. Germline CDR1 reads MNHEY; CDR2 reads SVGAGI.

The chain carries TRBV12-1 and TRBJ1-1. TRBV12-1 is a pseudogene. The CDR3 is 15 amino acids. The chain's CDR3 is CASSPGNTKNTEAFF. DNA of the CDR3: TGTGCCAGCAGCCCCGGCAATACTAAGAACACTGAAGCTTTCTTT.

The chain combines TRBV23-1 with TRBJ1-5, with TRBD1 matching over 10 bases. Being an ORF, TRBV23-1 has a function that is uncertain. The CDR3 contains 15 residues. J was trimmed by 7 bases and V by 3 bases; bases with no gene match: 6. This chain's CDR3 is CASSHEDRGRQPQHF. The CDR3 region has the DNA TGCGCCAGCAGTCACGAAGACAGGGGGCGACAGCCCCAGCATTTT.

This clone was seen a few times. The V call is TRBV6-2 or TRBV6-3, the J call TRBJ1-1; 9 positions match TRBD1. The CDR3 length is 15 residues. Trimming removed 5 bases from V and 5 bases from J; junction bases left unmatched: 9. The germline CDR1 and CDR2 sequences are MNHEY and SVGEGT. This CDR3 is CASSESGTGYTEAFF. The DNA for the CDR3 is TGTGCCAGCAGTGAGTCTGGGACAGGGTATACTGAAGCTTTCTTT.

This rearrangement joins TRBV27 to TRBJ1-2, with a weak D call TRBD1 (5 bases). The germline V and J ends were trimmed by 4 bases and 8 bases, with 14 bases remaining between them. The CDR3 consists of 13 residues. CDR1 and CDR2 (germline): MNHEY, SMNVEV (reference sequence). Here the CDR3 DNA reads TGTGCCAGCAGTTCTCTAGACAGAGGCGGCTACACCTTC. Residues: CASSSLDRGGYTF.

The V and J genes are TRBV4-1 and TRBJ2-5; 8 bases map to TRBD2. Germline CDR1 is MGHRA and CDR2 is YSYEKL. With V trimmed by 4 bases and J by 2 bases, 6 bases remained unmatched. CDR3 length: 15 residues. The DNA of the CDR3 is TGCGCCAGCAGCCCCGGACTAGCCGTACAAGAGACCCAGTACTTC. Encoded protein: CASSPGLAVQETQYF.

The chain carries TRBV3-1 (or the pseudogene TRBV3-2) and TRBJ1-2; no firm D call. The germline V and J ends were trimmed by 0 bases and 4 bases, with 12 bases remaining between them. Germline-derived CDR1 and CDR2 are LGHDT and YNNKEL (reference sequence). The CDR3 is 15 amino acids. CDR3 region: CASSQESRFVYGYTF. The CDR3 coding sequence is TGTGCCAGCAGCCAAGAGTCCAGGTTCGTCTATGGCTACACCTTC.

This clone has a handful of counts. The CDR3 DNA reads TGTGCCAGCAGCCAGAACCAGGTTGGCTATGGCTACACCTTC. Encoded protein: CASSQNQVGYGYTF. The J gene is TRBJ1-2, the V gene TRBV7-9; D ambiguous. The CDR3 extends over 14 amino acids. V lost 5 bases and J lost 4, with 14 bases in between. CDR1 is SEHNR and CDR2 is FQNEAQ in the germline V gene (reference sequence).

This clone was counted a single time. This chain uses TRBV6-4 with TRBJ2-3; possible D gene TRBD2, 7 bases. The germline gives CDR1 MRHNA, CDR2 SNTAGT. The CDR3 has 14 amino acids. V lost 6 bases, J lost 1 base, and 11 bases lay in between. CDR3 loop: CASSGGPGTDTQYF. CDR3 nucleotide sequence: TGTGCCAGCAGCGGGGGGCCCGGCACAGATACGCAGTATTTT.

The CDR3 region has the DNA TGTGCCAGCAGTCGGGACAGACAGTCACCCCTCCACTTT. Protein: CASSRDRQSPLHF. The chain employs TRBV5-4 and TRBJ1-6, with 7 nucleotides matching TRBD1. Germline lookup yields CDR1 SGHNT and CDR2 YYREEE (reference sequence). The CDR3 covers 13 residues. Unmatched junction bases numbered 6, after V lost 5 bases and J lost 10 bases.

This clone appeared a single time. The gene calls are TRBV21-1 and TRBJ2-1; whether TRBD2, the table's D call, matches the DNA was not checked. TRBV21-1 is a documented pseudogene. CDR3 length: 18 amino acids. CDR3 nucleotides: TGTGCCAGCAGCCACAACCTGACTAGCTCCCTGCCTAGGAATGAGCAGTTCTTC. Translated: CASSHNLTSSLPRNEQFF.

The CDR3 loop reads CASSTRQGANYGYTF. Here the CDR3 DNA reads TGTGCCAGCAGCACCCGACAGGGTGCAAACTATGGCTACACCTTC. The rearrangement uses TRBV9 and TRBJ1-2; 7 bases are a match to TRBD1. The CDR3 has 15 amino acids. In germline, CDR1 is SGDLS, CDR2 YYNGEE. J lost 2 bases, V lost 4 bases, and 8 bases had no gene match.

V gene TRBV5-6 combines with J gene TRBJ2-5, with 7 positions matching TRBD2. The V and J ends lost 4 bases and 5 bases, in that order; junction bases with no gene match: 5. Per the germline V gene, CDR1 is SGHDT and CDR2 is YYEEEE. The CDR3 is 13 residues long. Written as DNA, the CDR3 is TGTGCCAGCAGCACTAGGGGAGGGGAGACCCAGTACTTC. It specifies CASSTRGGETQYF.

This chain uses TRBV12-5 with TRBJ2-3; tentative D call: TRBD1 (5 bases). In germline, CDR1 is LGHNT, CDR2 FRNRAP. The CDR3 spans 14 residues. V lost 6 bases, J lost 4 bases, and 14 bases lay in between. The CDR3 loop is CASGPPSGSDTQYF. CDR3 sequence (DNA): TGTGCTAGTGGCCCACCGTCAGGGTCAGATACGCAGTATTTT. The variable domain in full, with the rest retrieved from reference TRBV12-5 and TRBJ2-3, is DARVTQTPRHKVTEMGQEVTMRCQPILGHNTVFWYRQTMMQGLELLAYFRNRAPLDDSGMPKDRFSAEMPDATLATLKIQPSEPRDSAVYFCASGPPSGSDTQYFGPGTRLTVL.

The chain combines TRBV5-6 with TRBJ1-3; D is possibly TRBD1 (6 bases). CDR1 and CDR2 (germline): SGHDT, YYEEEE. With 2 bases removed from V and 0 bases from J, the gap between germline ends came to 9 bases. The CDR3 totals 15 residues. CDR3 sequence: CASSFRGTSGNTIYF. The CDR3 DNA reads as TGTGCCAGCAGCTTCAGGGGAACCTCTGGAAACACCATATATTTT.

The V gene is TRBV14, the J gene TRBJ1-1, with a weak D call TRBD1 (5 bases). This CDR3 spans 15 amino acids. Trimming took off 4 bases at V and 1 base at J, with 13 bases between the two ends. CDR1 SGHDN and CDR2 FVKESK come from the germline V gene. In nucleotides, the CDR3 is TGTGCCAGCAGCCGCGGGACTTTTTCGAACACTGAAGCTTTCTTT. It translates to CASSRGTFSNTEAFF. Full variable domain (outside the CDR3, taken from reference TRBV14 and TRBJ1-1): EAGVTQFPSHSVIEKGQTVTLRCDPISGHDNLYWYRRVMGKEIKFLLHFVKESKQDESGMPNNRFLAERTGGTYSTLKVQPAELEDSGVYFCASSRGTFSNTEAFFGQGTRLTVV.

The chain couples TRBV5-1 to TRBJ2-7; D remains ambiguous. The CDR3 length is 13 residues. V dropped 4 bases and J dropped 7 bases, with 15 bases sitting between them. Germline loops: CDR1 SGHRS, CDR2 YFSETQ. The CDR3 loop reads CASSNPVLREQYF. The DNA of the CDR3 is TGCGCCAGCAGCAACCCGGTGTTGAGGGAGCAGTACTTC.